These 5 T cell receptor beta chains were all obtained from the same sample, sequenced in a study of blood T cell repertoires in COVID-19. TCRdb keeps only in-frame clones here, not all; method: immunoSEQ multiplex PCR. This table has about 150,000 clones, 84% appearing once. The source material was peripheral blood. All receptors come from a woman aged 50 to 60 with acute or convalescent COVID-19.

This chain links TRBV5-1 with TRBJ2-5, with 8 bases fitting TRBD2. The CDR3 sequence is 15 residues long. Germline assignment: CDR1 SGHRS and CDR2 YFSETQ. V shed 0 bases and J 2 bases; nucleotides not matched to a gene: 3. The CDR3 reads CASSLVPGGQETQYF. The CDR3 DNA follows: TGCGCCAGCAGCTTGGTTCCGGGGGGGCAAGAGACCCAGTACTTC.

To note about this clone: The junction and the germline gene differ at one end; a read error may be behind it. The rearrangement links TRBV7-2 to TRBJ1-5, with 7 bases identical to TRBD1. The CDR3 is 12 amino acids. The V gene's germline CDR1 is SGHTA and CDR2 FQGNSA. The DNA of the CDR3 is TGTGCCAGCAGCGGACAGACAGGGCCCTCCTATTTT. Its translation: CASSGQTGPSYF.

V is TRBV4-2 and J is TRBJ1-2; D might be TRBD1 (6 bases). The CDR3 has 14 residues. V lost 1 base, J lost 2 bases, and 8 bases lay in between. CDR1 is LGHNA, CDR2 YNFKEQ, per germline. The CDR3 coding sequence is TGTGCCAGCAGCCAAGCGGGACAAAACTATGGCTACACCTTC. Its protein is CASSQAGQNYGYTF.

The sample holds a few counts of this clone. The V gene is TRBV29-1, the J gene TRBJ1-1; tentative D call: TRBD1 (6 bases). This CDR3 spans 12 amino acids. Looked up from germline, CDR1 is SQVTM and CDR2 is ANQGSEA. V was pared by 1 base and J by 4 bases, with 7 bases between. The CDR3 sequence is CSVEGGRTEAFF. The CDR3 coding sequence is TGCAGCGTTGAAGGGGGGCGCACTGAAGCTTTCTTT.

The V and J genes are TRBV6-4 and TRBJ1-2, with TRBD1 matching 12 bases. CDR3 length: 13 amino acids. Germline CDR1 reads MRHNA; CDR2 reads SNTAGT. V lost 2 bases, J lost 10 bases, and 2 bases stayed unmatched. This CDR3 is CASSDGTGGAYTF. CDR3 bases: TGTGCCAGCAGTGACGGGACAGGGGGCGCCTACACCTTC.